The 24 T cell receptor beta chains below all came from one sample that was sequenced in a study of blood T cell repertoires in COVID-19 (dated by TCRdb to about 2020). Library generation was performed with the immunoSEQ multiplex PCR assay. Held by TCRdb, this immuneACCESS table contains in-frame sequences only and omits some clones. Under half of the omission traces to an unresolved V gene where checked; the cause of the rest is unknown. Here the sample has 130,000 to 150,000 clones; around nine tenths occur a single time. In total, the top ten clones hold 8.5% to 9% of the sample. The sample was peripheral blood. The receptors shown here come from a woman in her fifties or sixties with active or convalescent COVID-19.

The chain is built from TRBV6-1 and TRBJ1-1; 8 bases are a match to TRBD1. Germline CDR1 is MNHNS and CDR2 is SASEGT. The CDR3 runs 13 residues. With V trimmed by 2 bases and J by 8 bases, 4 bases remained unmatched. This CDR3 is CASSERRDREAFF. CDR3 coding DNA: TGTGCCAGCAGTGAACGGAGGGACAGGGAAGCTTTCTTT.

V is TRBV7-3 and J is TRBJ2-1; 11 nucleotides match TRBD2. Germline assignment: CDR1 SGHTA and CDR2 FQGTGA. V was clipped by 1 base and J by 6 bases; unmatched bases: 5. The CDR3 loop spans 16 amino acids. CDR3 sequence reads: CASSLKLAGGFNEQFF. As DNA, the CDR3 is TGTGCCAGCAGCTTAAAGCTAGCGGGAGGCTTCAATGAGCAGTTCTTC.

This chain uses TRBV5-4 with TRBJ1-2; the match to TRBD1 covers 9 bases. Germline loops: CDR1 SGHNT, CDR2 YYREEE (reference sequence). Trimming took 4 bases from V and 8 from J; bases not matched to a gene: 15. The CDR3 runs 16 residues. CDR3 DNA: TGTGCCAGCAGCCCATCCGGGACAGGGAGAGTAGTAGGCTACACCTTC. Its protein product is CASSPSGTGRVVGYTF.

This chain joins TRBV29-1 and TRBJ1-2, with TRBD1 matching over 7 bases. This CDR3 is built from 14 residues. Germline values: CDR1 SQVTM, CDR2 ANQGSEA. Germline trimming cut 7 bases from V and 3 bases from J; bases unmatched to any gene: 11. The CDR3 protein is CSAPRTGLDYGYTF. The CDR3 DNA follows: TGCAGCGCTCCTCGGACAGGCCTGGACTATGGCTACACCTTC.

The chain recombines TRBV3-1 (or the pseudogene TRBV3-2) with TRBJ2-1; the match to TRBD2 covers 11 bases. Germline V gene lookup returns CDR1 LGHDT and CDR2 YNNKEL (reference sequence). The CDR3 has 19 amino acids. Unmatched junction bases numbered 11, after V lost 4 bases and J lost 0 bases. This chain's CDR3 is CASSPYYSGRALSYNEQFF. The CDR3 nucleotides read TGTGCCAGCAGCCCCTATTATAGCGGGAGGGCCCTCTCCTACAATGAGCAGTTCTTC.

The chain has TRBV7-9 and TRBJ1-3, with TRBD1 matching 8 bases. The V gene end was trimmed by 4 bases and the J gene end by 1 base; junction bases not matched to a gene: 6. Germline V CDR1 and CDR2: SEHNR, FQNEAQ (reference sequence). The CDR3 totals 16 residues. The CDR3 sequence is CASSSGQGRSGNTIYF. The CDR3 nucleotides read TGTGCCAGCAGCTCCGGACAGGGTCGATCTGGAAACACCATATATTTT.

CDR3 in DNA: TGTGCCAGCAGTTACGGGACTTCTCAATGGAACACTGAAGCTTTCTTT. This sequence encodes CASSYGTSQWNTEAFF. The gene calls are TRBV6-2 or TRBV6-3 and TRBJ1-1; TRBD1 is a possible D gene (5 bases). The CDR3 sequence is 16 residues long. In germline, CDR1 is MNHEY, CDR2 SVGEGT. V lost 2 bases to trimming and J lost 1 base, with 14 bases between them.

This chain links TRBV5-1 with TRBJ2-7; perhaps TRBD1 as D (5 bases). The CDR3 extends over 18 amino acids. Germline CDR1 and CDR2: SGHRS and YFSETQ. The V gene lost 0 bases and the J gene lost 3 bases, with 22 bases spanning the gap. The CDR3 loop reads CASSLAGDSSYINYEQYF. The CDR3 DNA reads TGCGCCAGCAGCTTGGCAGGTGACAGCTCGTACATCAACTACGAGCAGTACTTC.

The V and J genes are TRBV11-2 and TRBJ2-1; 8 bases are shared with TRBD1. The V gene end was trimmed by 0 bases and the J gene end by 6 bases; junction bases not matched to a gene: 7. The length of the CDR3 is 16 residues. Per the germline V gene, CDR1 is SGHAT and CDR2 is FQNNGV. For the CDR3, the DNA is TGTGCCAGCAGCTTAGATCGCAGGGGGCCCCTCAATGAGCAGTTCTTC. Its protein is CASSLDRRGPLNEQFF.

V usage is TRBV27 and J usage is TRBJ1-2, with a weak D call TRBD1 (6 bases). This CDR3 has 14 amino acids. Germline values: CDR1 MNHEY, CDR2 SMNVEV (reference sequence). The ends were cut back, 5 bases at V and 5 bases at J, with 15 bases in the middle. The CDR3 sequence is CASSSTGYWYGYTF. The CDR3 DNA reads as TGTGCCAGCAGTAGTACAGGGTACTGGTATGGCTACACCTTC.

CDR3 in DNA: TGTGCCAGCAGCTTATGGGACAGGTACACTGAAGCTTTCTTT. Its translation is CASSLWDRYTEAFF. The rearrangement joins TRBV7-9 to TRBJ1-1, with 8 bases identical to TRBD1. There are 14 residues in the CDR3. In germline, CDR1 is SEHNR, CDR2 FQNEAQ (reference sequence). After removal of 2 bases from V and 3 bases from J, the junction contained 2 bases not matched to a gene.

In regard to this clone: The sample contains more than one DNA sequence encoding this CDR3. CDR3 loop: CAWSGGGGYTF. CDR3 bases: TGTGCCTGGAGTGGAGGGGGCGGCTACACCTTC. The V gene is TRBV30, the J gene TRBJ1-2; 7 nucleotides line up with TRBD1. Germline trimming cut 1 base from V and 8 bases from J; bases unmatched to any gene: 1. Per the germline V gene, CDR1 is GTSNPN and CDR2 is SVGIG (reference sequence). The CDR3 is made up of 11 amino acids.

This clone was observed a single time. V usage is TRBV7-9 and J usage is TRBJ1-4; D is unclear. From germline, CDR1 is SEHNR and CDR2 FQNEAQ (reference sequence). Trimming removed 2 bases from V and 5 bases from J, with 6 bases in between. This CDR3 has 13 amino acids. The CDR3 here is CASSLTENEKLFF. The CDR3 coding sequence is TGTGCCAGCAGCTTAACAGAGAATGAAAAACTGTTTTTT.

The chain joins TRBV2 to TRBJ1-2, with D maybe TRBD1 (6 bases). Deletions cut 9 bases from V and 4 bases from J, with 18 bases between. Germline V CDR1 and CDR2: SNHLY, FYNNEI. The CDR3 has 14 amino acids. CDR3 region: CASNEQGGFYGYTF. The CDR3, as DNA: TGTGCCAGTAATGAACAAGGGGGATTCTATGGCTACACCTTC.

The chain employs TRBV13 and TRBJ1-6; D gene unclear. Per germline, CDR1 PRHDT and CDR2 FYEKMQ (reference sequence). This CDR3 is 15 amino acids long. V was trimmed by 0 bases and J by 8 bases, leaving 11 bases between them. DNA for the CDR3: TGTGCCAGCAGCTTAGGGGGGAGGGAGGATTCACCCCTCCACTTT. Residues: CASSLGGREDSPLHF.

V and J are TRBV15 and TRBJ1-2, with TRBD1 matching over 8 bases. CDR1 and CDR2 (germline): LNHNV, YYDKDF (reference sequence). This CDR3 spans 14 amino acids. J was trimmed by 9 bases and V by 4 bases; bases with no gene match: 10. The CDR3 sequence is CATSTYRGEKSYTF. CDR3 DNA sequence: TGTGCCACCAGCACATACAGGGGGGAAAAAAGCTACACCTTC.

This sequence joins TRBV30 and TRBJ2-7, with D uncertain. Germline V gene data show CDR1 as GTSNPN and CDR2 as SVGIG (reference sequence). V lost 2 bases, J lost 1 base, and 9 bases lay in between. The CDR3 is made up of 13 amino acids. CDR3 nucleotide sequence: TGTGCCTGGAGTACACAAAGATCCTACGAGCAGTACTTC. It yields the protein CAWSTQRSYEQYF.

This clone was seen a single time. V and J are TRBV5-1 and TRBJ2-7, with 9 bases that match TRBD2. CDR3 size: 11 residues. The germline gives CDR1 SGHRS, CDR2 YFSETQ. Trimming took 4 bases from V and 7 from J; bases not matched to a gene: 0. CDR3 sequence reads: CASSSGGEQYF. The CDR3 region has the DNA TGCGCCAGCAGCAGCGGGGGGGAGCAGTACTTC. Combining the CDR3 with reference TRBV5-1 and TRBJ2-7 gives the whole variable domain KAGVTQTPRYLIKTRGQQVTLSCSPISGHRSVSWYQQTPGQGLQFLFEYFSETQRNKGNFPGRFSGRQFSNSRSEMNVSTLELGDSALYLCASSSGGEQYFGPGTRLTVT.

The V and J genes are TRBV9 and TRBJ2-3; no firm D call. V was cut by 3 bases and J by 1 base, with 6 bases left in between. This CDR3 contains 13 residues. Germline loops: CDR1 SGDLS, CDR2 YYNGEE. The CDR3 DNA reads TGTGCCAGCAGCGGAGCGCGCACAGATACGCAGTATTTT. The encoded protein is CASSGARTDTQYF.

The V and J genes are TRBV15 and TRBJ2-5, with D perhaps TRBD1 (6 bases). Germline-derived CDR1 and CDR2 are LNHNV and YYDKDF (reference sequence). The CDR3 has 14 amino acids. Between the trimmed V and J ends, which lost 4 bases and 5 bases, there was a span of 14 bases. Here the CDR3 DNA reads TGTGCCACCAGCAAACAGGGAGCTGTGGAGACCCAGTACTTC. Residues: CATSKQGAVETQYF. The whole variable domain, filled in from reference TRBV15 and TRBJ2-5, reads DAMVIQNPRYQVTQFGKPVTLSCSQTLNHNVMYWYQQKSSQAPKLLFHYYDKDFNNEADTPDNFQSRRPNTSFCFLDIRSPGLGDTAMYLCATSKQGAVETQYFGPGTRLLVL.

In its sample, this clone was seen a few times. The V and J genes are TRBV6-2 or TRBV6-3 and TRBJ1-4, with 7 bases matching TRBD1. The CDR3 spans 16 residues. V was clipped by 0 bases and J by 2 bases; unmatched bases: 3. Germline V gene sequence: CDR1 MNHEY, CDR2 SVGEGT. The CDR3 sequence is CASSYSKGGTNEKLFF. Here the CDR3 DNA reads TGTGCCAGCAGTTACTCGAAAGGGGGCACTAATGAAAAACTGTTTTTT.

This chain connects TRBV9 to TRBJ1-3, with D possibly matching TRBD1 (6 bases). The V end lost 1 base, the J end lost 3 bases, and 11 bases lay between the germline ends. This CDR3 is built from 15 residues. Germline V gene data show CDR1 as SGDLS and CDR2 as YYNGEE. The CDR3 loop reads CASSVSPGDGNTIYF. The CDR3 bases are TGTGCCAGCAGCGTATCCCCAGGGGATGGAAACACCATATATTTT. Supplemented by reference TRBV9 and TRBJ1-3, the full variable domain reads DSGVTQTPKHLITATGQRVTLRCSPRSGDLSVYWYQQSLDQGLQFLIQYYNGEERAKGNILERFSAQQFPDLHSELNLSSLELGDSALYFCASSVSPGDGNTIYFGEGSWLTVV.

V and J are TRBV27 and TRBJ1-5, with 7 bases aligning to TRBD1. The V gene end was trimmed by 2 bases and the J gene end by 0 bases; junction bases not matched to a gene: 13. In germline, CDR1 is MNHEY, CDR2 SMNVEV (reference sequence). This CDR3 region has 19 residues. CDR3 sequence: CASSLPRGDSSYSNQPQHF. The CDR3, as DNA: TGTGCCAGCAGTTTACCCAGGGGGGACAGCAGTTATAGCAATCAGCCCCAGCATTTT.

CDR3 nucleotide sequence: TGTGCCACCAGTGATTTCCCTAGCGGGAAATGGGATGAGCAGTTCTTC. Amino acids: CATSDFPSGKWDEQFF. V and J are TRBV24-1 and TRBJ2-1; 9 bases agree with TRBD2. The V gene's germline CDR1 is KGHDR and CDR2 SFDVKD. Unmatched junction bases numbered 8, after V lost 1 base and J lost 8 bases. CDR3 size: 16 residues.